The clone carrying this TCR beta chain has a handful of counts. Its target is unknown. This sample is part of a study of cytomegalovirus exposure and HLA in healthy donors. Study-level background: There were roughly 120 million unique TCR beta sequences, drawn from about 190 million T cells, in an earlier analysis.

Overall study findings and caveats: TCR beta V- and J-gene trimming, according to a later analysis, was linked to a missense DCLRE1C variant. Further analysis, carried out later, found HLA-associated TCR beta chains more clonally expanded than equally common other chains. Rare TCR sequences predominated, though certain public TCRs were found in many donors.

This PCR relied on a set of 60 Vbeta primers and 13 Jbeta primers. Libraries were prepared by immunoSEQ multiplex PCR; TCRdb keeps only in-frame clonotypes and omits some of them. This table holds 100,000 to 150,000 clones, roughly 82% found once. CDR3 length: 12 amino acids. V was clipped by 5 bases and J by 5 bases, with 10 bases between them. The V gene's germline CDR1 is SEHNR and CDR2 FQNEAQ (reference sequence). The V call is TRBV7-9, the J call TRBJ2-7; no clear D gene. The specimen sequenced was PBMCs. The source of this sequence is a middle-aged man in good health and CMV-seronegative. CDR3 DNA: TGTGCCAGCAGCCGCACCTCGGACGAGCAGTACTTC. Translating gives CASSRTSDEQYF.